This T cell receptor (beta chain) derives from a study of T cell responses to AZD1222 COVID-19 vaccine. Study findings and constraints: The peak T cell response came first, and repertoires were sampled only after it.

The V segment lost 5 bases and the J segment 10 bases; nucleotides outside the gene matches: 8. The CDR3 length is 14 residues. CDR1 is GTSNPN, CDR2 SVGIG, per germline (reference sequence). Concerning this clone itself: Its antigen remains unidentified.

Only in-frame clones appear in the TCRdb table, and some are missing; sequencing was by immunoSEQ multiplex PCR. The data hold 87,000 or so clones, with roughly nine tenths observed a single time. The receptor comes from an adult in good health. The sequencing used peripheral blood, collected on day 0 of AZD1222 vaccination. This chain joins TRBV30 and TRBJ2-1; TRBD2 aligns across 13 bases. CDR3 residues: CAWSTSGGADEQFF. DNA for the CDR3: TGTGCCTGGTCCACTAGCGGGGGGGCGGACGAGCAGTTCTTC.